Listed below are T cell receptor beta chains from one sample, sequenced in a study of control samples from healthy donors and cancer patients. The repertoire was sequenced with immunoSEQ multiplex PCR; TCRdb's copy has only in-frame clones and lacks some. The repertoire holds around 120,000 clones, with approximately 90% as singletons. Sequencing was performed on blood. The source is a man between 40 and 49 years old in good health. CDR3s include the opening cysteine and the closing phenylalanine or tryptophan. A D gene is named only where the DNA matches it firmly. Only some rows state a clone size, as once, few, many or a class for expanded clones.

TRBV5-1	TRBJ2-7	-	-	TGCGCCAGCAGTTTAAGCAGCTACGAGCAGTACTTC	CASSLSSYEQYF
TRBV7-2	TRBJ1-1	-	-	TGTGCCAGCAGCGTAAAAGGTCTCCGGGGAGGCACTGAAGCTTTCTTT	CASSVKGLRGGTEAFF
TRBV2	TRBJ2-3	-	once	TGTGCCAGCAGTGAAAAGTGGGGGGCAGATACGCAGTATTTT	CASSEKWGADTQYF
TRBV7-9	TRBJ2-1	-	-	TGTGCCAGCAGCTTTATACAGGGTTTCTACAATGAGCAGTTCTTC	CASSFIQGFYNEQFF
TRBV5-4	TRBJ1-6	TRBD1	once	TGTGCCAGCAGCTTGGGCAGGGGGGATTCACCCCTCCACTTT	CASSLGRGDSPLHF
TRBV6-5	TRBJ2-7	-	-	TGTGCCAGCAGTTACTCAGAGATGTACTACGAGCAGTACTTC	CASSYSEMYYEQYF
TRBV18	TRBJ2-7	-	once	TGTGCCAGCTCACTCACTACCAGGACAGGGAGGGGCGAGCAGTACTTC	CASSLTTRTGRGEQYF
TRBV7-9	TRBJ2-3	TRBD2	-	TGTGCCAGCAGCGCTCGGACTAGCGGGGGGGCCGGCACAGATACGCAGTATTTT	CASSARTSGGAGTDTQYF
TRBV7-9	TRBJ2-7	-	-	TGTGCCAGCAGCTTACAGGGGTCCTCCTACGAGCAGTACTTC	CASSLQGSSYEQYF
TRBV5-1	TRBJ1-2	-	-	TGCGCCAGCAGCTTGGTGGCAGGTCTTAACTATGGCTACACCTTC	CASSLVAGLNYGYTF
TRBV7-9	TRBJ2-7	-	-	TGTGCCAGCAGCTCAAGCGGACTCCCTGTTCAATACGAGCAGTACTTC	CASSSSGLPVQYEQYF
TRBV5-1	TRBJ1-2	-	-	TGCGCCAGCAGCTTCAGAGCATCCTATGGCTACACCTTC	CASSFRASYGYTF
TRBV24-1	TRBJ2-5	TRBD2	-	TGTGCCACCAGTGAGGGACTAGCGGGGGGGCGGGAGACCCAGTACTTC	CATSEGLAGGRETQYF
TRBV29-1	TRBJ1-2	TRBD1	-	TGCAGCTTCCAGGGGGCGGGGTATGGCTACACCTTC	CSFQGAGYGYTF
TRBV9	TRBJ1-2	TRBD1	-	TGTGCCAGCAGCGGGGGACAGGACCATGGCTACACCTTC	CASSGGQDHGYTF
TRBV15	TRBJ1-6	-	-	TGTGCCACAGCCGCACAGGCGGATTCACCCCTCCACTTT	CATAAQADSPLHF
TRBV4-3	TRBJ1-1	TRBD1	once	TGCGCCAGCAGCCAACAGGACAGGGGGAACACTGAAGCTTTCTTT	CASSQQDRGNTEAFF
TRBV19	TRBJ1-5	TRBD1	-	TGTGCCAGTTCTGACCGGGACAGGGGATATCAGCCCCAGCATTTT	CASSDRDRGYQPQHF
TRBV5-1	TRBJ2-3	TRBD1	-	TGCGCCAGCAGCCCCGGGACAGGGGGCACAGATACGCAGTATTTT	CASSPGTGGTDTQYF
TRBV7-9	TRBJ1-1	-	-	TGTGCCAGCAGCTTGGACATGAACACTGAAGCTTTCTTT	CASSLDMNTEAFF
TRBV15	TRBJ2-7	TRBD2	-	TGTGCCACCAGCCCGACTAGCGGCCCCTACGAGCAGTACTTC	CATSPTSGPYEQYF